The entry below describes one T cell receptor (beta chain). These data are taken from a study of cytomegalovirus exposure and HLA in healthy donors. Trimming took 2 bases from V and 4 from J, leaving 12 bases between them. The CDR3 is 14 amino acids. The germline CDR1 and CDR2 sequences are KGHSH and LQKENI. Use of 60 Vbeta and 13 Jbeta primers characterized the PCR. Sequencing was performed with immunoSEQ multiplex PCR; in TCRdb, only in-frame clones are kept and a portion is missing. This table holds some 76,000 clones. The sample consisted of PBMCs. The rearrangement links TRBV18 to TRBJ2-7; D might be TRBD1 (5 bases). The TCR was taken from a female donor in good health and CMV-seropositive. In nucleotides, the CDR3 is TGTGCCAGCTCACCAGTGCAGGGTACTTACGAGCAGTACTTC. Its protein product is CASSPVQGTYEQYF.